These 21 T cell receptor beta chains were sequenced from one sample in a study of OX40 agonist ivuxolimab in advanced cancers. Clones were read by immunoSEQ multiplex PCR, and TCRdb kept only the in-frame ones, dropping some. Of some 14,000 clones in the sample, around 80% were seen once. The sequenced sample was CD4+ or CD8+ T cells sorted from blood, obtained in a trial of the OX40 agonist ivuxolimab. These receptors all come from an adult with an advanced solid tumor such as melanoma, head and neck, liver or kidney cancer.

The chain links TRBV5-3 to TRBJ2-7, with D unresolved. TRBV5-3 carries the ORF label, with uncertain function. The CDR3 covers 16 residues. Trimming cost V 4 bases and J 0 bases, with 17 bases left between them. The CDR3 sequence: CARSARVGDSSYEQYF. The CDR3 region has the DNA TGTGCCAGAAGCGCCCGGGTAGGCGATAGCTCCTACGAGCAGTACTTC.

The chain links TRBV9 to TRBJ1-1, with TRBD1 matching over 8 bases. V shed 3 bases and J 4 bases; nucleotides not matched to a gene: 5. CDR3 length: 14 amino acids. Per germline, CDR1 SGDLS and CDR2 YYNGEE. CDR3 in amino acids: CASSGIDRGTEAFF. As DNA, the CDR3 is TGTGCCAGCAGCGGCATCGACAGGGGCACTGAAGCTTTCTTT.

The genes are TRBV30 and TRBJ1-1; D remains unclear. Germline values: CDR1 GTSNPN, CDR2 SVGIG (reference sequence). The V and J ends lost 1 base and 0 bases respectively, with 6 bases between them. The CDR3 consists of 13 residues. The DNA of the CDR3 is TGTGCCTGGAGTGACGCCATGAACACTGAAGCTTTCTTT. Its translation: CAWSDAMNTEAFF.

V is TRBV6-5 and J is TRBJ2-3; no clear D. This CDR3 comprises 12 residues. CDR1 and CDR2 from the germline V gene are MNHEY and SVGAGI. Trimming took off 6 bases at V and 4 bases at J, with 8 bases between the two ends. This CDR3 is CASRRHPDTQYF. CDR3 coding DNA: TGTGCCAGCAGACGACACCCAGATACGCAGTATTTT.

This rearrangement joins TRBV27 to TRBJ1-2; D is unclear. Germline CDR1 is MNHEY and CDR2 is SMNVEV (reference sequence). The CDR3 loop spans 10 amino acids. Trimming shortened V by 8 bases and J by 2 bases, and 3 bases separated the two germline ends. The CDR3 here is CASWNYGYTF. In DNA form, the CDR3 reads TGTGCCAGCTGGAACTATGGCTACACCTTC.

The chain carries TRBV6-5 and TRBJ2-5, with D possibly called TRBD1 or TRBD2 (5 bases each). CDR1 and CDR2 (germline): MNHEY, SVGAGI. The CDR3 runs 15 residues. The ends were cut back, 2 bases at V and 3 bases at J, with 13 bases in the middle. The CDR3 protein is CASSYLGTDEETQYF. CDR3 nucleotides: TGTGCCAGCAGTTACCTAGGGACGGACGAAGAGACCCAGTACTTC.

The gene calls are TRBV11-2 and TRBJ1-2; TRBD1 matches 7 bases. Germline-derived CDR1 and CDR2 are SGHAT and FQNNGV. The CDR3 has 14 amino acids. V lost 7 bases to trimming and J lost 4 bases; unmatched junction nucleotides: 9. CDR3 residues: CASTIGGTVYGYTF. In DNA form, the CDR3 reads TGTGCCAGCACGATAGGGGGGACAGTCTATGGCTACACCTTC.

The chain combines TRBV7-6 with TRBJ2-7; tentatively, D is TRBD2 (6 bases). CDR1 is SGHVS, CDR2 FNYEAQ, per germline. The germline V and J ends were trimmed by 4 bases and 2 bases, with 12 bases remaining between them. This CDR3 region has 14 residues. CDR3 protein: CASSSTGTAYEQYF. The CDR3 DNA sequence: TGTGCCAGCAGCTCAACCGGGACTGCCTACGAGCAGTACTTC. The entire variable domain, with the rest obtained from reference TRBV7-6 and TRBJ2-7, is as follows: GAGVSQSPRYKVTKRGQDVALRCDPISGHVSLYWYRQALGQGPEFLTYFNYEAQQDKSGLPNDRFSAERPEGSISTLTIQRTEQRDSAMYRCASSSTGTAYEQYFGPGTRLTVT.

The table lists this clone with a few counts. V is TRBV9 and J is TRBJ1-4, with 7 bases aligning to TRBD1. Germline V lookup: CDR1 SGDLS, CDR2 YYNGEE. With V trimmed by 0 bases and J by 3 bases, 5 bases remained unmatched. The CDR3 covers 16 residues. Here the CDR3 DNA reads TGTGCCAGCAGCGTAGGGGGCGGGACAGCTAATGAAAAACTGTTTTTT. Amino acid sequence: CASSVGGGTANEKLFF.

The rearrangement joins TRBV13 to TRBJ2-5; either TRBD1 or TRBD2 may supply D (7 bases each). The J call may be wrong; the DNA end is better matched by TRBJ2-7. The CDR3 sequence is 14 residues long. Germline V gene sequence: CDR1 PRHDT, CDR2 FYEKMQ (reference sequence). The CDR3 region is CASRARGGGYEQYF. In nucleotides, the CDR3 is TGTGCCAGCAGAGCCAGGGGGGGAGGCTACGAGCAGTACTTC.

The CDR3: CASSESWDSTYEQYF. The DNA of the CDR3 is TGTGCCAGCAGTGAATCCTGGGACAGTACCTACGAGCAGTACTTC. The chain links TRBV6-1 to TRBJ2-7; TRBD1 agrees at 7 bases. This CDR3 spans 15 amino acids. Trimming at V came to 2 bases and at J to 2 bases, leaving 6 bases not matched to a gene. Germline assignment: CDR1 MNHNS and CDR2 SASEGT.

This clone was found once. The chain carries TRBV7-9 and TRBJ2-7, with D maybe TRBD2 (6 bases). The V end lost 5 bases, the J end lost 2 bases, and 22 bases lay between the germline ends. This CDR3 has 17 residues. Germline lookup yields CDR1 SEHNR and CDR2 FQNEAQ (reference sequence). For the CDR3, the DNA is TGTGCCAGCAGCCCTGAATCCTCGACTGGGGGGACCTACGAGCAGTACTTC. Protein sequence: CASSPESSTGGTYEQYF.

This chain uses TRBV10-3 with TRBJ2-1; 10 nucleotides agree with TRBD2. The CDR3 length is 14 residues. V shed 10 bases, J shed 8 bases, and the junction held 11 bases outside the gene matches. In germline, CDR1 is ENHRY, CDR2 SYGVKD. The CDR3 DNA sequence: TGTGCCAGCAGCCTAGCGGGAGAGGGCTATGAGCAGTTCTTC. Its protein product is CASSLAGEGYEQFF.

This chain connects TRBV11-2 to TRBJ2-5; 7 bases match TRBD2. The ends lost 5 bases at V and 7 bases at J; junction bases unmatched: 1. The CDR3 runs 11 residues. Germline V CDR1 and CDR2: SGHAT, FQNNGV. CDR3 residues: CASSPGGTQYF. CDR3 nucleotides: TGTGCCAGCAGCCCGGGGGGGACCCAGTACTTC.

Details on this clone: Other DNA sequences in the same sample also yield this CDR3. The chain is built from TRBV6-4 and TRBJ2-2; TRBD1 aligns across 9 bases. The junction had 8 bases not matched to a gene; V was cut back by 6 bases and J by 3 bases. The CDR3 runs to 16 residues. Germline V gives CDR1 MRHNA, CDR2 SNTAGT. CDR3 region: CASSPRDRVDTGELFF. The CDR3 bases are TGTGCCAGCAGCCCCCGGGACAGGGTCGACACCGGGGAGCTGTTTTTT.

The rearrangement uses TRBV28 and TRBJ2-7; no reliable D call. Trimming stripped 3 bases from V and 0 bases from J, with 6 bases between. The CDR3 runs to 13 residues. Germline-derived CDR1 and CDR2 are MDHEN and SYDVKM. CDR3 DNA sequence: TGTGCCAGCAGTTTGAAGGGCTCCTACGAGCAGTACTTC. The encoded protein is CASSLKGSYEQYF.

Here the CDR3 reads CASSLDVAGGPKTTQYF. As DNA, the CDR3 is TGTGCCAGCAGCTTAGATGTTGCGGGAGGCCCTAAAACGACCCAGTACTTC. The V and J genes are TRBV7-9 and TRBJ2-5, with 8 bases aligning to TRBD2. Germline V gene sequence: CDR1 SEHNR, CDR2 FQNEAQ (reference sequence). The junction had 14 bases not matched to a gene; V was cut back by 1 base and J by 7 bases. The CDR3 has 17 residues.

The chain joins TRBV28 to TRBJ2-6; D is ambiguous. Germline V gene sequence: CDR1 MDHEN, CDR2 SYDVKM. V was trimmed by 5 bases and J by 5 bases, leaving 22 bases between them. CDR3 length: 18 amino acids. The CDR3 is CASSLLCLTQSRANVLTF. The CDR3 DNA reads TGTGCCAGCAGTCTATTGTGCTTGACACAAAGTCGGGCCAACGTCCTGACTTTC.

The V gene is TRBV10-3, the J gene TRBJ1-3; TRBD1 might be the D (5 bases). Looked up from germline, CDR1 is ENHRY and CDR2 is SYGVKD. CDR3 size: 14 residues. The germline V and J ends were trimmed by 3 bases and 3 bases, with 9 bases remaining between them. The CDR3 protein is CAISDPGVGNTIYF. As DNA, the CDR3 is TGTGCCATCAGTGACCCGGGGGTTGGAAACACCATATATTTT.

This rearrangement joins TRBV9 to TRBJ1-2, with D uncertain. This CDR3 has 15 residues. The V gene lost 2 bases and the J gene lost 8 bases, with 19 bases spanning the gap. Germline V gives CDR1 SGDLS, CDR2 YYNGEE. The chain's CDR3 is CASSVPFSRPAGYTF. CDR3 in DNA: TGTGCCAGCAGCGTTCCATTTTCGAGGCCGGCGGGCTACACCTTC.

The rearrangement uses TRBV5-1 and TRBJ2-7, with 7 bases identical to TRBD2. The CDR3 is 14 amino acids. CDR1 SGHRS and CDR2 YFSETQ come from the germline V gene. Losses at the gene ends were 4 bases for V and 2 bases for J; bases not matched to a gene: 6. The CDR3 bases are TGCGCCAGCAGCGGGGGGGACGGCACCTACGAGCAGTACTTC. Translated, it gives CASSGGDGTYEQYF. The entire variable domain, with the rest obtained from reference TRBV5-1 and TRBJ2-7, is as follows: KAGVTQTPRYLIKTRGQQVTLSCSPISGHRSVSWYQQTPGQGLQFLFEYFSETQRNKGNFPGRFSGRQFSNSRSEMNVSTLELGDSALYLCASSGGDGTYEQYFGPGTRLTVT.